The rows below give T cell receptor beta chains drawn from one sample of a study of cytotoxic CD8 clonotypes in ibrutinib-treated CLL. Only in-frame clones appear in the TCRdb table, and some are missing; sequencing was by immunoSEQ multiplex PCR. The table includes nearly 300,000 clones, 60% to 80% detected once. Sequenced material: PBMCs, taken at disease progression, from a patient treated with ibrutinib. These receptors came from a human donor with chronic lymphocytic leukemia. Both conserved end residues are part of each CDR3. A D gene is named only where the DNA matches it firmly. Not all rows give a size; the values are once, few, many and, for expanded clones, a class.

TRBV11-3	TRBJ2-2	few	.	TGTGCCAGCAGCTTAAGTAGCTTCACCGGGGAGCTGTTTTTT	CASSLSSFTGELFF
TRBV19	TRBJ2-3	few	TRBD2	TGTGCCAGTAGTGCAGCGGGGCCAAGCACAGATACGCAGTATTTT	CASSAAGPSTDTQYF
TRBV11-2	TRBJ2-7	.	.	TGTGCCAGCAGCTTTGGGCAGGGGGGAAGGGTTGACGAGCAGTACTTC	CASSFGQGGRVDEQYF
TRBV6-5	TRBJ1-6	once	.	TGTGCCACCGGTCCATCCTACTATTCACCCCTCCACTTT	CATGPSYYSPLHF
TRBV5-6	TRBJ1-4	.	TRBD1	TGTGCCAGCAGCCCCAGGACAGGGACGAATGAAAAACTGTTTTTT	CASSPRTGTNEKLFF
TRBV18	TRBJ1-2	.	.	TGTGCCAGCTCACCCTCCCAAGGGAGGGATGGCTACACCTTC	CASSPSQGRDGYTF
TRBV7-7	TRBJ2-5	once	TRBD2	TGTGCCAGCAGCTTAGGTGGCGCGGGAGTAGGTGAGACCCAGTACTTC	CASSLGGAGVGETQYF
TRBV5-1	TRBJ2-7	.	.	TGCGCCAGCAGCTTATCTGGGCAGCGTTCCTACGAGCAGTACTTC	CASSLSGQRSYEQYF
TRBV9	TRBJ1-2	.	.	TGTGCCAGCAGCGGTAGTCGTGGCTACACCTTC	CASSGSRGYTF
TRBV19	TRBJ1-1	.	.	TGTGCCAGTAGTAAAAGACAGATTGCCTTGAACACTGAAGCTTTCTTT	CASSKRQIALNTEAFF
TRBV7-8	TRBJ1-2	.	.	TGTGCCAGCAGTTCCCTCGGGGTGGATGGCTACACCTTC	CASSSLGVDGYTF
TRBV6-5	TRBJ2-3	.	.	TGTGCCAGCAGTTTGGGCCCCCCCACAGATACGCAGTATTTT	CASSLGPPTDTQYF
TRBV27	TRBJ2-3	.	TRBD2	TGTGCCAGCGGCGGGGGGCTTAACTTGGATACGCAGTATTTT	CASGGGLNLDTQYF
TRBV21-1	TRBJ2-2	.	.	TGTGCCAGCAGCAACAAGAGCCGCACATCATGGGATCCGAACACCGGGGAGCTGTTTTTT	CASSNKSRTSWDPNTGELFF
TRBV7-8	TRBJ2-3	.	TRBD2	TGTGCCAGCAGCTCTCCGGGACTAGCGGGAGAAAGCACAGATACGCAGTATTTT	CASSSPGLAGESTDTQYF
TRBV7-9	TRBJ2-4	.	.	TGTGCCAGCAGCTTAGCAGCGCTGGGAGGGGGCGGAGGGAACATTCAGTACTTC	CASSLAALGGGGGNIQYF
TRBV4-1	TRBJ2-1	.	TRBD2	TGCGCCAGCAGCCCTAGCGGGATCTCCCTCGGGCTTTACAATGAGCAGTTCTTC	CASSPSGISLGLYNEQFF